This T cell receptor (beta chain) appears in the sequencing data of a study of cytomegalovirus exposure and HLA in healthy donors. Whole-study findings and limits: Being productive about 90% or about 30% of the time was typical of most TCR beta V segments in an earlier analysis. Accurate HLA-A and HLA-B prediction from TCR beta sequences was reported for most subjects.

Primers for the PCR totalled 60 Vbeta and 13 Jbeta. Using immunoSEQ multiplex PCR, the repertoire was profiled, and TCRdb retains in-frame clones only, with some absent. The table has fewer than 200,000 clones, approximately 73% seen once. This clone appeared a few times. The antigen is unknown. This cohort consisted of healthy bone marrow donors. The receptor was isolated from a man aged 50 to 59 in good health and CMV-seronegative. The sample comprised PBMCs.

The CDR3 bases are TGCGCCAGCAGCACCGGAGGGGGACTAGGGATATACAATGAGCAGTTCTTC. Amino acid sequence: CASSTGGGLGIYNEQFF. The rearrangement uses TRBV5-1 and TRBJ2-1, with 8 bases aligning to TRBD2. Trimming cost V 4 bases and J 4 bases; bases outside gene matches: 13. The V gene's germline CDR1 is SGHRS and CDR2 YFSETQ. The CDR3 length is 17 residues.